The 32 T cell receptor beta chains below were found in one sample sequenced in a study of CD8 T cells in ankylosing spondylitis. The study's findings and limits: Ankylosing spondylitis blood appeared to be characterized by a TCR beta motif of fewer than ten highly homologous variants.

No antigen has been assigned to these receptors. One entry per CDR3 protein, called by TCRdb with MiXCR from the 5' RACE reads. Here the sample spans roughly 450,000 distinct CDR3 sequences, roughly 27% being singletons. Sequencing was carried out using blood, either unsorted or a sorted T cell fraction (not recorded which). The receptors were gathered from a male donor with ankylosing spondylitis.

This clonotype has only a few counts. The rearrangement uses TRBV5-1 and TRBJ2-5; TRBD1 matches 12 bases. The V gene's germline CDR1 is SGHRS and CDR2 YFSETQ. This CDR3 has 15 amino acids. V was clipped by 5 bases and J by 5 bases; unmatched bases: 7. CDR3 residues: CASSSGTGGWETQYF. CDR3 coding DNA: TGCGCCAGCAGTTCTGGGACAGGGGGCTGGGAGACCCAGTACTTC.

V usage is TRBV10-1 and J usage is TRBJ2-1, with 9 bases matching TRBD1. Germline V gene sequence: CDR1 WNHNN, CDR2 SYGVQD (reference sequence). With V trimmed by 3 bases and J by 4 bases, 7 bases remained unmatched. The CDR3 runs 16 residues. This CDR3 reads CASSDTPGQGYNEQFF. The CDR3 bases are TGCGCCAGCAGTGACACCCCGGGACAGGGATACAATGAGCAGTTCTTC.

Only a few counts were recorded for this clonotype. The V and J genes are TRBV7-9 and TRBJ2-1; the D call may be TRBD1 or TRBD2 (5 bases each). This CDR3 spans 16 amino acids. Germline V gene lookup returns CDR1 SEHNR and CDR2 FQNEAQ (reference sequence). V dropped 3 bases and J dropped 2 bases, with 14 bases sitting between them. CDR3 region: CASSFEGRSTYNEQFF. CDR3 sequence (DNA): TGTGCCAGCAGCTTCGAGGGGCGGTCAACCTACAATGAGCAGTTCTTC.

This clonotype was counted a single time. The rearrangement joins TRBV3-1 to TRBJ2-7; D is perhaps TRBD2 (5 bases). V lost 2 bases, J lost 0 bases, and 8 bases lay in between. The CDR3 spans 14 residues. The V gene's germline CDR1 is LGHDT and CDR2 YNNKEL (reference sequence). In DNA form, the CDR3 reads TGTGCCAGCAGCCAATCGAGCGGCTCCTACGAGCAGTACTTC. It codes for CASSQSSGSYEQYF.

The CDR3 protein is CAISEDPGFNEKLFF. The CDR3 DNA reads TGTGCCATCAGTGAAGACCCAGGCTTTAATGAAAAACTGTTTTTT. The chain employs TRBV10-3 and TRBJ1-4; D gene ambiguous. The CDR3 spans 15 residues. The ends were cut back, 3 bases at V and 4 bases at J, with 12 bases in the middle. The germline CDR1 and CDR2 sequences are ENHRY and SYGVKD.

The rearrangement joins TRBV18 to TRBJ1-5; 9 positions match TRBD1. The germline V gene encodes CDR1 KGHSH and CDR2 LQKENI. This CDR3 has 16 residues. After removal of 3 bases from V and 1 base from J, the junction contained 4 bases not matched to a gene. The CDR3 loop is CASSPDRGSSNQPQHF. CDR3 sequence (DNA): TGTGCCAGCTCACCGGACAGGGGTTCGAGCAATCAGCCCCAGCATTTT.

This clonotype was detected a few times. The chain uses TRBV3-1 and TRBJ2-5, with no clear D. V was clipped by 5 bases and J by 6 bases, with 7 bases between them. The CDR3 runs 11 residues. Germline V gene lookup returns CDR1 LGHDT and CDR2 YNNKEL (reference sequence). The CDR3 here is CASSAQQTQYF. The CDR3, as DNA: TGTGCCAGCAGCGCCCAGCAGACCCAGTACTTC.

The V call is TRBV5-1, the J call TRBJ2-5; possibly TRBD1 for D (6 bases). V lost 0 bases and J lost 0, with 12 bases in between. This CDR3 has 16 residues. Germline loops: CDR1 SGHRS, CDR2 YFSETQ. CDR3 sequence reads: CASSLAGTPYQETQYF. The CDR3, as DNA: TGCGCCAGCAGCTTGGCAGGGACACCTTACCAAGAGACCCAGTACTTC.

Concerning this clonotype itself: This sequence may be a read error, since a much larger clone differs from it by one base. The V gene is TRBV5-1, the J gene TRBJ1-6; tentative D call: TRBD1 (5 bases). V gave up 4 bases and J gave up 0 bases, with 20 bases separating them. Germline loops: CDR1 SGHRS, CDR2 YFSETQ. This CDR3 contains 19 residues. For the CDR3, the DNA is TGCGCCAGCAGCCCGGGTACGAGGGGAAGGAGCTCCTATAATTCACCCCTCCACTTT. Its protein product is CASSPGTRGRSSYNSPLHF.

V usage is TRBV20-1 and J usage is TRBJ2-7; D may match TRBD1 or TRBD2 (5 bases each). CDR3 length equals 13 residues. V shed 6 bases and J shed 6 bases, with 18 bases lying between them. Germline values: CDR1 DFQATT, CDR2 SNEGSKA (reference sequence). This CDR3 is CSAPFRDGAEQYF. The CDR3 region has the DNA TGCAGTGCCCCATTCCGGGACGGGGCCGAGCAGTACTTC.

The chain is built from TRBV5-1 and TRBJ2-5; D ambiguous. The germline gives CDR1 SGHRS, CDR2 YFSETQ. CDR3 size: 15 residues. V was trimmed by 0 bases and J by 5 bases, leaving 14 bases between them. The CDR3 coding sequence is TGCGCCAGCAGCTTGGATCCTTGGCGGACGGAGACCCAGTACTTC. This codes for CASSLDPWRTETQYF.

The J gene is TRBJ2-5, the V gene TRBV7-8, with 7 bases matching TRBD2. The J segment lost 7 bases and the V segment lost 0 bases, leaving 5 bases of the junction unmatched. The germline V gene has CDR1 SGHVS and CDR2 FQNEAQ. The CDR3 spans 14 residues. CDR3 in DNA: TGTGCCAGCAGCTTAGCGCGGGGGAGGGCGACCCAGTACTTC. It yields the protein CASSLARGRATQYF.

This clonotype has only a few counts. This sequence joins TRBV2 and TRBJ1-1; D is ambiguous. V was shortened by 5 bases and J by 5 bases, with 6 bases between the two germline ends. Germline-derived CDR1 and CDR2 are SNHLY and FYNNEI. The CDR3 length is 11 residues. This CDR3 is CASSLETEAFF. For the CDR3, the DNA is TGTGCCAGCAGTTTAGAGACTGAAGCTTTCTTT. The full variable domain, rest sourced from reference TRBV2 and TRBJ1-1, is EPEVTQTPSHQVTQMGQEVILRCVPISNHLYFYWYRQILGQKVEFLVSFYNNEISEKSEIFDDQFSVERPDGSNFTLKIRSTKLEDSAMYFCASSLETEAFFGQGTRLTVV.

The chain combines TRBV7-8 with TRBJ2-7; D is ambiguous. The germline gives CDR1 SGHVS, CDR2 FQNEAQ. The ends were cut back, 0 bases at V and 0 bases at J, with 9 bases in the middle. This CDR3 has 15 amino acids. DNA for the CDR3: TGTGCCAGCAGCTTAGCCGGAAGGAGCTCCTACGAGCAGTACTTC. Translating it yields CASSLAGRSSYEQYF.

The gene calls are TRBV5-6 and TRBJ2-5; D is undetermined. Germline V gives CDR1 SGHDT, CDR2 YYEEEE. CDR3 length: 15 residues. Trimming removed 4 bases from V and 5 bases from J, with 18 bases in between. CDR3 in amino acids: CASSHQGPPGETQYF. DNA for the CDR3: TGTGCCAGCAGCCACCAAGGCCCCCCCGGGGAGACCCAGTACTTC.

The V and J genes are TRBV6-1 and TRBJ2-1; the match to TRBD1 covers 12 bases. The germline CDR1 and CDR2 sequences are MNHNS and SASEGT. This CDR3 has 17 residues. The J segment lost 8 bases and the V segment lost 7 bases, leaving 15 bases of the junction unmatched. The CDR3 DNA is TGTGCCAGCACTCCCCTTGCAGGGACAGGGGGCCGCGATGAGCAGTTCTTC. Its translation: CASTPLAGTGGRDEQFF.

The J gene is TRBJ2-6, the V gene TRBV12-3 or TRBV12-4; TRBD2 might be the D (5 bases). Trimming removed 7 bases at V and 2 bases at J, with 12 bases between. This CDR3 comprises 15 residues. As DNA, the CDR3 is TGTGCCAGCACCCCCCCGGGGACTGGGGCCAACGTCCTGACTTTC. It encodes CASTPPGTGANVLTF.

The sample holds one count of this clonotype. J is TRBJ1-1 and V is TRBV18; 12 bases map to TRBD1. Unmatched junction bases numbered 4, after V lost 3 bases and J lost 11 bases. Germline V gene data show CDR1 as KGHSH and CDR2 as LQKENI. This CDR3 comprises 13 residues. In DNA, the CDR3 is TGTGCCAGCTCACCGGGACAGGGGGCTTGGGCTTTCTTT. This sequence encodes CASSPGQGAWAFF.

V is TRBV29-1 and J is TRBJ1-3; 8 positions agree with TRBD1. With V trimmed by 3 bases and J by 4 bases, 2 bases remained unmatched. The V gene's germline CDR1 is SQVTM and CDR2 ANQGSEA. The CDR3 has 13 residues. CDR3 in amino acids: CSVEGQVGNTIYF. As DNA, the CDR3 is TGCAGCGTTGAGGGACAGGTCGGAAACACCATATATTTT.

This clonotype was observed a few times. CDR3 sequence (DNA): TGCGCCAGCAGCCCCTACTTGGGTGGACTAGCGGTCCCCACCCAGTACTTC. Translated, it gives CASSPYLGGLAVPTQYF. The chain uses TRBV5-1 and TRBJ2-5, with 10 bases aligning to TRBD2. The CDR3 extends over 17 amino acids. V gave up 4 bases and J gave up 8 bases; unmatched junction bases: 17. CDR1 is SGHRS, CDR2 YFSETQ, per germline. The variable domain in full, completed from reference TRBV5-1 and TRBJ2-5, reads KAGVTQTPRYLIKTRGQQVTLSCSPISGHRSVSWYQQTPGQGLQFLFEYFSETQRNKGNFPGRFSGRQFSNSRSEMNVSTLELGDSALYLCASSPYLGGLAVPTQYFGPGTRLLVL.

About this clonotype: A junction end diverges from the germline sequence, so it may reflect a read error. The V call is TRBV20-1, the J call TRBJ2-7; 10 bases are a match to TRBD1. Germline V gene lookup returns CDR1 DFQATT and CDR2 SNEGSKA (reference sequence). The CDR3 has 16 amino acids. The CDR3 reads CCARETGGSTSYEQYF. The DNA of the CDR3 is TGCTGTGCTAGGGAGACAGGGGGCTCAACCTCCTACGAGCAGTACTTC.

This CDR3 is CASRSRGFNEKLFF. In nucleotides, the CDR3 is TGTGCCAGCAGGTCGAGGGGATTTAATGAAAAACTGTTTTTT. V and J are TRBV2 and TRBJ1-4; the D gene is possibly TRBD1 (5 bases). With 6 bases removed from V and 4 bases from J, the gap between germline ends came to 12 bases. The CDR3 runs 14 residues. The germline CDR1 and CDR2 sequences are SNHLY and FYNNEI.

This clonotype turned up a few times. This chain connects TRBV5-1 to TRBJ1-6; no reliable D call. Germline V CDR1 and CDR2: SGHRS, YFSETQ. The CDR3 consists of 14 residues. Trimming pared 4 bases from V and 8 bases from J, leaving 13 bases between. The CDR3 DNA is TGCGCCAGCAGCATCGGGCCTGAAGATTCACCCCTCCACTTT. Its translation: CASSIGPEDSPLHF.

The chain combines TRBV29-1 with TRBJ2-1; a possible D gene is TRBD2 (5 bases). The V and J ends lost 8 bases and 5 bases respectively, with 13 bases between them. CDR1 and CDR2 (germline): SQVTM, ANQGSEA. The CDR3 extends over 12 amino acids. CDR3 DNA sequence: TGCAGCTCACCAGGACTCAACAATGAGCAGTTCTTC. This gives the protein CSSPGLNNEQFF.

The chain is built from TRBV20-1 and TRBJ1-5; no firm D call. Germline CDR1 DFQATT, CDR2 SNEGSKA (reference sequence). The CDR3 contains 13 residues. Trimming left V 3 bases short and J 4 bases short, with 10 bases between. CDR3 in amino acids: CSAREDENQPQHF. The CDR3 DNA is TGCAGTGCTAGGGAGGACGAGAATCAGCCCCAGCATTTT.

This clonotype was counted only a few times. The J gene is TRBJ2-1, the V gene TRBV12-3 or TRBV12-4; possibly TRBD1 or TRBD2 for D (5 bases each). Trimming left V 5 bases short and J 5 bases short, with 22 bases between. This CDR3 region has 17 residues. This CDR3 is CASSPPAYRDRNNEQFF. CDR3 nucleotides: TGTGCCAGCAGTCCCCCCGCCTACCGGGACCGCAACAATGAGCAGTTCTTC.

This chain uses TRBV10-1 with TRBJ1-1; TRBD1 is a possible D gene (5 bases). CDR1 is WNHNN, CDR2 SYGVQD, per germline (reference sequence). The CDR3 runs 12 residues. V dropped 9 bases and J dropped 9 bases, with 17 bases sitting between them. The CDR3 DNA reads as TGCGCCAGGATAGGGACGGCAATGAAAGCTTTCTTT. Amino acid sequence: CARIGTAMKAFF.

The chain recombines TRBV5-1 with TRBJ2-1; 7 bases agree with TRBD1. The ends lost 2 bases at V and 3 bases at J; junction bases unmatched: 8. This CDR3 contains 16 residues. CDR1 SGHRS and CDR2 YFSETQ come from the germline V gene. CDR3 bases: TGCGCCAGCAGCTTAACAGGGGATGCCCTCTACAATGAGCAGTTCTTC. Protein product: CASSLTGDALYNEQFF.

The table lists this clonotype with a few counts. The rearrangement links TRBV20-1 to TRBJ2-7; 8 bases are shared with TRBD1. This CDR3 contains 14 residues. The ends lost 3 bases at V and 4 bases at J; junction bases unmatched: 8. CDR1 is DFQATT, CDR2 SNEGSKA, per germline (reference sequence). DNA of the CDR3: TGCAGTGCTAGTGAGGACAGGGTTATTTACGAGCAGTACTTC. This codes for CSASEDRVIYEQYF.

The rearrangement links TRBV3-1 to TRBJ2-2, with unresolved D. The V end was cut by 9 bases, the J end by 8 bases, with 13 bases between. Germline loops: CDR1 LGHDT, CDR2 YNNKEL (reference sequence). This CDR3 is built from 12 residues. CDR3 region: CASKNRRGELFF. CDR3 in DNA: TGTGCCAGTAAAAATAGACGGGGGGAGCTGTTTTTT. Full variable domain (missing parts from reference TRBV3-1 and TRBJ2-2): DTAVSQTPKYLVTQMGNDKSIKCEQNLGHDTMYWYKQDSKKFLKIMFSYNNKELIINETVPNRFSPKSPDKAHLNLHINSLELGDSAVYFCASKNRRGELFFGEGSRLTVL.

This clonotype has a handful of counts. V usage is TRBV20-1 and J usage is TRBJ2-1, with a weak D call TRBD2 (6 bases). Germline CDR1 DFQATT, CDR2 SNEGSKA (reference sequence). CDR3 length: 13 amino acids. The germline V and J ends were trimmed by 6 bases and 4 bases, with 13 bases remaining between them. The CDR3, as DNA: TGCAGTGCCCTCTCTAGCGAATACAATGAGCAGTTCTTC. This translates into CSALSSEYNEQFF.

This clonotype was counted a few times. The V call is TRBV7-9, the J call TRBJ2-1; 14 nucleotides align to TRBD2. Germline V lookup: CDR1 SEHNR, CDR2 FQNEAQ (reference sequence). V lost 0 bases, J lost 7 bases, and 5 bases stayed unmatched. This CDR3 has 17 residues. CDR3 loop: CASSLATSGRGLNEQFF. CDR3 DNA: TGTGCCAGCAGCTTAGCGACTAGCGGGAGGGGCCTTAATGAGCAGTTCTTC.